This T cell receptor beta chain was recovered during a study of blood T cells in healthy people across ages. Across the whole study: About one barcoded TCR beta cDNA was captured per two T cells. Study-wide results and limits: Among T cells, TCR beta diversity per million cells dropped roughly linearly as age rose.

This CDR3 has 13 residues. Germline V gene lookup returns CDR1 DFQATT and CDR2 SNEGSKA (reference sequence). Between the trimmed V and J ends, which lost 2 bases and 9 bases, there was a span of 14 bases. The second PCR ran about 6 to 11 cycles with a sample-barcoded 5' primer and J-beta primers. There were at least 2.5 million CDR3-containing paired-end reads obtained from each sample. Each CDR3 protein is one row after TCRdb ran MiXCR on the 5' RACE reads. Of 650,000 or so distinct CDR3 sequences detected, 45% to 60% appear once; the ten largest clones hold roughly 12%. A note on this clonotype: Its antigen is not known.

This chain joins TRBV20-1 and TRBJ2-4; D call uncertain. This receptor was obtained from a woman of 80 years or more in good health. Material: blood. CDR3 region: CSARQTAFGIQYF. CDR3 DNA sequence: TGCAGTGCTAGACAGACGGCTTTTGGCATTCAGTACTTC.